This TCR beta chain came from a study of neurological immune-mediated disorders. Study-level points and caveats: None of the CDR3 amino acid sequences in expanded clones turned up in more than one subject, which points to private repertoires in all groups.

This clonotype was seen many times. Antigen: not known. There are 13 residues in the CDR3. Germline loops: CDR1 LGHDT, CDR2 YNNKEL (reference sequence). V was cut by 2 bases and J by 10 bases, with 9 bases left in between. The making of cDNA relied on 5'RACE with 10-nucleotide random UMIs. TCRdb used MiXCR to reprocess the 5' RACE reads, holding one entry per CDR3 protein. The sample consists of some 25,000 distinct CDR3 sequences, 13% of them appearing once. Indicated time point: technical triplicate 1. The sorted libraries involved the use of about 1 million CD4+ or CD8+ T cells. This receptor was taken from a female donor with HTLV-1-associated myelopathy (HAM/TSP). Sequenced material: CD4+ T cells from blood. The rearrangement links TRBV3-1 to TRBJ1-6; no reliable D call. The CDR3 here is CASSQSERSPLHF. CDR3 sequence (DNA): TGTGCCAGCAGCCAAAGCGAGCGATCACCCCTCCACTTT.